The clone carrying this T cell receptor beta chain was picked up one time. The data stem from a study of blood T cell repertoires in COVID-19. Study in general: The origin of the acute and convalescent COVID-19 samples was the United States, Italy and Spain.

In the authors' methods: Reference gene primer amplification gave nucleated cell count estimates. Assay: immunoSEQ multiplex PCR; the TCRdb copy retains only in-frame clones and omits some. The V and J calls and clone size come from that table; D and trimming were worked out from the DNA. The sample shows roughly 78,000 clones, approximately 84% of them seen only once. The CDR3 runs 16 residues. Germline-derived CDR1 and CDR2 are LNHDA and SQIVND (reference sequence). Trimming cost V 2 bases and J 7 bases; bases outside gene matches: 11. Specimen: peripheral blood. This clonotype originated in a man between 50 and 59 years old with COVID-19, enrolled during active disease. The J gene is TRBJ2-1, the V gene TRBV19; 7 bases align to TRBD2. The CDR3 DNA is TGTGCCAGTAGTATAAGGCTTGGGAGGGGAGGAAATGAGCAGTTCTTC. Translation gives CASSIRLGRGGNEQFF.